These 2 T cell receptor beta chains were all obtained from the same sample, sequenced in a study of cytotoxic CD8 clonotypes in ibrutinib-treated CLL (dated by TCRdb to 2020 to 2023). The time point label on this specimen signifies: progressive disease on ibrutinib. Libraries were prepared through the immunoSEQ multiplex PCR assay. TCRdb re-hosts the immuneACCESS table, in-frame sequences only. Its copies lack some clones; in the studies checked, an unresolved V gene accounts for under half of them, and the cause for the rest is not known. For this sample there are roughly 150,000 clones; roughly 84% appear just once. The biggest ten clones account for roughly 3% of the sample. The sample was PBMCs, taken at disease progression, from a patient treated with ibrutinib. The receptors were sampled from a human donor with chronic lymphocytic leukemia.

V usage is TRBV5-4 and J usage is TRBJ2-1; 10 bases fit TRBD2. The CDR3 sequence is 18 residues long. CDR1 and CDR2 from the germline V gene are SGHNT and YYREEE (reference sequence). The V gene end was trimmed by 4 bases and the J gene end by 4 bases; junction bases not matched to a gene: 14. The CDR3, as DNA: TGTGCCAGCAGCATCGCGGGACTAGCGTATCCTTGGTACAATGAGCAGTTCTTC. Encoded protein: CASSIAGLAYPWYNEQFF.

The chain is built from TRBV7-3 and TRBJ1-2; D unresolved. CDR1 and CDR2 (germline): SGHTA, FQGTGA. The V end was cut by 0 bases, the J end by 8 bases, with 10 bases between. CDR3 length equals 13 residues. The CDR3: CASSLTGQPGYTF. CDR3 DNA: TGTGCCAGCAGCTTAACAGGGCAGCCAGGCTACACCTTC.